This T cell receptor beta chain emerged from a study of response to subunit inactivated influenza vaccine. MiXCR, run by TCRdb on the RT-PCR reads, gives a single entry per CDR3 protein. The sample has more than 400,000 distinct CDR3 sequences; around 9.9% are singletons. With respect to this clonotype: The antigen is unknown.

CDR3 length: 12 amino acids. The V end was cut by 5 bases, the J end by 1 base, with 5 bases between. The germline V gene encodes CDR1 SEHNR and CDR2 FQNEAQ (reference sequence). General study points: The study's authors posited that every seasonal influenza vaccination enlists few new T cells.

The sequencing here drew on PBMCs from blood, taken 40 to 50 days after vaccination. This sequence joins TRBV7-9 and TRBJ1-2; no clear D. This clonotype was sampled from a man aged 45 to 65 who received an inactivated influenza vaccine. For the CDR3, the DNA is TGTGCCAGCAGCGATCTTAACTATGGCTACACCTTC. This gives the protein CASSDLNYGYTF.